The rows below give T cell receptor beta chains drawn from one sample of a study of blood T cell repertoires in COVID-19. The data were produced by immunoSEQ multiplex PCR, yet TCRdb's version contains in-frame clones alone and is incomplete. The table lists about 210,000 clones, around 85% of them singletons, with 0.65% to 0.85% in the top ten. The sequenced material came from peripheral blood. These receptors came from a man aged 35-49 years with acute or convalescent COVID-19. Each CDR3 is given with its conserved first and last residue. D genes are given only for firm matches. The listing skips clone size in some rows; elsewhere it reads once, few, many or a size class.

J,size,D,V,CDR3,DNA
TRBJ1-5,NA,NA,TRBV6-6,CASSYMGADNQPQHF,TGTGCCAGCAGTTACATGGGGGCGGACAATCAGCCCCAGCATTTT
TRBJ2-2,NA,TRBD2,TRBV3-1/TRBV3-2,CASSRTSGGASGELFF,TGTGCCAGCAGCCGGACTAGCGGGGGGGCCTCCGGGGAGCTGTTTTTT
TRBJ2-3,NA,TRBD2,TRBV9,CASSVSGGQIDTQYF,TGTGCCAGCAGCGTCAGCGGGGGGCAGATAGATACGCAGTATTTT
TRBJ2-2,NA,TRBD2,TRBV4-2,CASSQDRASGSPGELFF,TGTGCCAGCAGCCAAGATAGGGCTAGCGGGAGTCCCGGGGAGCTGTTTTTT
TRBJ2-1,once,TRBD2,TRBV19,CASSISAGGPHEQFF,TGTGCCAGTAGTATATCAGCGGGGGGGCCGCATGAGCAGTTCTTC
TRBJ2-1,NA,TRBD2,TRBV29-1,CSVNTELAGENEQFF,TGCAGCGTTAATACGGAACTAGCGGGGGAAAATGAGCAGTTCTTC
TRBJ1-6,NA,TRBD1,TRBV11-1,CASSPRGQANSPLHF,TGTGCCAGCAGCCCTCGCGGACAGGCTAATTCACCCCTCCACTTT
TRBJ2-7,NA,NA,TRBV13,CASSLGADSSYEQYF,TGTGCCAGCAGCTTAGGGGCGGATAGCTCCTACGAGCAGTACTTC
TRBJ2-4,NA,NA,TRBV6-5,CASMEGTAIQYF,TGTGCCAGCATGGAGGGGACTGCCATTCAGTACTTC
TRBJ2-1,NA,TRBD1,TRBV6-5,CASSRRQGAYNEQFF,TGTGCCAGCAGTCGTCGACAGGGTGCCTACAATGAGCAGTTCTTC
TRBJ2-7,NA,TRBD2,TRBV7-2,CASSWGLAGLSSYEQYF,TGTGCCAGCAGCTGGGGACTAGCGGGGCTCAGCTCCTACGAGCAGTACTTC
TRBJ1-5,NA,NA,TRBV19,CASTPPWTPSNQPQHF,TGTGCCAGTACCCCCCCCTGGACACCCAGCAATCAGCCCCAGCATTTT
TRBJ2-2,NA,NA,TRBV25-1,CASSPPLARGHTGELFF,TGTGCCAGCAGTCCCCCACTAGCTAGGGGACACACCGGGGAGCTGTTTTTT
TRBJ2-2,NA,NA,TRBV10-2,CASSENREIGELFF,TGCGCCAGCAGTGAGAACAGGGAGATCGGGGAGCTGTTTTTT
TRBJ2-3,NA,NA,TRBV3-1/TRBV3-2,CASSQVVPGSTDTQYF,TGTGCCAGCAGCCAAGTGGTCCCAGGATCAACAGATACGCAGTATTTT
TRBJ2-2,NA,NA,TRBV2,CATRRRGSNTGELFF,TGTGCCACCAGAAGGAGGGGCTCGAACACCGGGGAGCTGTTTTTT
TRBJ2-2,NA,TRBD2,TRBV19,CASSTLGGVTGELFF,TGTGCCAGTAGTACCCTGGGAGGGGTCACCGGGGAGCTGTTTTTT
TRBJ2-7,NA,NA,TRBV7-2,CASSLARSRFSEQYF,TGTGCCAGCAGCTTAGCGCGGTCTAGGTTCTCCGAGCAGTACTTC
TRBJ2-7,NA,TRBD2,TRBV27,CASSRREGFEQYF,TGTGCCAGCAGCCGGCGGGAGGGATTCGAGCAGTACTTC
TRBJ1-1,NA,TRBD1,TRBV7-9,CASSLERAGQGEAFF,TGTGCCAGCAGCTTAGAAAGAGCGGGACAGGGGGAAGCTTTCTTT
TRBJ1-2,NA,TRBD1,TRBV27,CASSFAGGIYGYTF,TGTGCCAGCAGTTTTGCAGGGGGCATCTATGGCTACACCTTC
TRBJ2-3,NA,TRBD2,TRBV27,CASSSPGLAVADTQYF,TGTGCCAGCAGTTCCCCGGGTCTAGCGGTCGCAGATACGCAGTATTTT
TRBJ1-6,NA,NA,TRBV5-4,CASSLDVSNYNSPLHF,TGTGCCAGCAGCTTGGATGTCAGTAACTATAATTCACCCCTCCACTTT
TRBJ2-5,NA,NA,TRBV30,CAWGRQRTQYF,TGTGCCTGGGGCCGCCAACGGACCCAGTACTTC
TRBJ2-5,NA,TRBD1,TRBV6-5,CATTGQEETQYF,TGTGCCACGACTGGACAGGAGGAGACCCAGTACTTC
TRBJ2-1,few,NA,TRBV9,CASSGSRRSYNEQFF,TGTGCCAGCAGCGGTAGCCGCCGATCCTACAATGAGCAGTTCTTC
TRBJ2-1,NA,TRBD1,TRBV18,CASSPLTGASNNEQFF,TGTGCCAGCTCACCACTCACAGGGGCAAGCAACAATGAGCAGTTCTTC
TRBJ1-5,NA,NA,TRBV6-5,CASSYSSLFNQPQHF,TGTGCCAGCAGTTACTCGAGTCTATTCAATCAGCCCCAGCATTTT
TRBJ1-5,NA,NA,TRBV6-2/TRBV6-3,CASSGRGLGNQPQHF,TGTGCCAGCAGTGGGAGAGGCCTTGGCAATCAGCCCCAGCATTTT
TRBJ1-1,NA,NA,TRBV6-5,CASTPPGHSNTEAFF,TGTGCCAGCACGCCACCCGGACACTCGAACACTGAAGCTTTCTTT
TRBJ1-1,NA,NA,TRBV19,CASSRQLNPEAFF,TGTGCCAGTAGTAGACAGCTAAACCCTGAAGCTTTCTTT
TRBJ2-3,NA,NA,TRBV7-8,CASSLGGESRYF,TGTGCCAGCAGCTTAGGCGGGGAGTCACGGTATTTT
TRBJ1-1,NA,NA,TRBV7-9,CASSSTRADRRSTEAFF,TGTGCCAGCAGCTCGACTCGGGCCGACAGGAGGAGTACTGAAGCTTTCTTT
TRBJ2-1,NA,NA,TRBV3-1/TRBV3-2,CASSQGGSSYNEQFF,TGTGCCAGCAGCCAAGGTGGTAGCTCCTACAATGAGCAGTTCTTC
TRBJ2-7,NA,NA,TRBV30,CAWRRGYSSYEQYF,TGTGCCTGGAGAAGGGGATACAGCTCCTACGAGCAGTACTTC
TRBJ1-1,NA,NA,TRBV5-1,CASSLLTGLNTEAFF,TGCGCCAGCAGCTTGTTAACGGGGTTGAACACTGAAGCTTTCTTT
TRBJ2-3,NA,NA,TRBV6-6,CASSYIVGGSTDTQYF,TGTGCCAGCAGTTACATCGTGGGGGGAAGCACAGATACGCAGTATTTT
TRBJ1-2,NA,NA,TRBV4-3,CASSQSRPTSGYTF,TGCGCCAGCAGCCAGAGCAGGCCCACCAGCGGCTACACCTTC
TRBJ2-1,NA,NA,TRBV7-6,CASSLVEGSNSYNEQFF,TGTGCCAGCAGCTTAGTGGAGGGGTCTAACTCCTACAATGAGCAGTTCTTC
TRBJ2-7,NA,NA,TRBV20-1,CSASSVLFSKGLQESHEQYF,TGCAGTGCTAGTTCTGTTCTATTCTCGAAGGGACTTCAGGAGTCCCACGAGCAGTACTTC
TRBJ2-1,NA,NA,TRBV19,CASSLGQNNEQFF,TGTGCCAGTAGTCTGGGACAAAACAATGAGCAGTTCTTC
TRBJ2-2,NA,TRBD2,TRBV4-3,CASSPTSRPNTGELFF,TGCGCCAGCAGCCCGACTAGCCGACCGAACACCGGGGAGCTGTTTTTT
TRBJ1-5,once,NA,TRBV30,CAWSVQAGLNWPQHF,TGTGCCTGGAGTGTCCAGGCGGGCCTCAATTGGCCCCAGCATTTT
TRBJ2-1,NA,TRBD1,TRBV18,CASSPPGSRQGHNEQFF,TGTGCCAGCTCACCACCGGGATCGAGACAGGGGCACAATGAGCAGTTCTTC
TRBJ1-5,NA,NA,TRBV18,CASSLDTGFNQPQHF,TGTGCCAGCTCACTCGACACAGGGTTTAATCAGCCCCAGCATTTT
TRBJ2-1,few,NA,TRBV24-1,CATSDNKGGSYNEQFF,TGTGCCACCAGTGATAATAAAGGCGGCTCCTACAATGAGCAGTTCTTC